This T cell receptor (beta chain) was recorded in a study of blood T cell repertoires in COVID-19. Study background: Samples came from the United States, Italy and Spain, spanning acute and convalescent COVID-19. Nucleic acid was either cDNA or gDNA, and it came from T cells, B-cell-depleted T cells, or PBMCs.

The CDR3 sequence is 15 residues long. Germline CDR1 reads MDHEN; CDR2 reads SYDVKM. V lost 4 bases to trimming and J lost 7 bases, with 19 bases between them. In the source study's methods: Reference gene primer amplification in the assay estimated nucleated cell counts. Clones were sequenced by immunoSEQ multiplex PCR, and TCRdb holds only the in-frame ones, with some missing. V, J and clone size are taken as reported in that table, and D and trimming were inferred from the DNA itself. The data show hundreds of thousands of clones, with 75% to 90% seen just once and around 2.1% held by the top ten.

The source of this sequence is a woman in her 30s who had recovered from COVID-19. This rearrangement joins TRBV28 to TRBJ1-2; tentative D call: TRBD1 (5 bases). Source material: peripheral blood. CDR3 sequence: CASSSPAEGHGGYTF. The CDR3 DNA reads as TGTGCCAGCAGTTCCCCCGCGGAGGGGCACGGTGGCTACACCTTC.